Shown below are 5 T cell receptor beta chains from a single sample sequenced in a study of control samples from healthy donors and cancer patients. Generated by immunoSEQ multiplex PCR, the TCRdb table keeps only in-frame clones and is missing some. Of 150,000 or so clones in the sample, 80% to 90% are singletons; the top ten hold around 12%. The material sequenced was blood. Source of these receptors: a man aged 25 to 40 in good health.

This clone was detected once. The genes are TRBV7-9 and TRBJ1-4; 7 bases fit TRBD1. Germline loops: CDR1 SEHNR, CDR2 FQNEAQ (reference sequence). This CDR3 comprises 15 residues. V trimming: 5 bases; J trimming: 4 bases; junction bases outside the gene matches: 7. CDR3 in amino acids: CASSTLQGSNEKLFF. The CDR3 nucleotides are TGTGCCAGCAGCACCTTACAGGGGAGTAATGAAAAACTGTTTTTT.

The rearrangement joins TRBV7-9 to TRBJ1-4; D unresolved. CDR3 size: 15 residues. The germline V and J ends were trimmed by 5 bases and 2 bases, with 12 bases remaining between them. Per germline, CDR1 SEHNR and CDR2 FQNEAQ (reference sequence). CDR3 in amino acids: CASSQRTGTNEKLFF. The CDR3 region has the DNA TGTGCCAGCAGCCAACGGACGGGCACTAATGAAAAACTGTTTTTT.

V gene TRBV3-1 (or the pseudogene TRBV3-2) combines with J gene TRBJ1-2; D gene unclear. CDR1 LGHDT and CDR2 YNNKEL come from the germline V gene (reference sequence). There are 14 residues in the CDR3. V gave up 4 bases and J gave up 7 bases, with 16 bases separating them. CDR3 sequence (DNA): TGTGCCAGCAGCCCGAGCGGCACACGGGGTGGCTACACCTTC. As protein: CASSPSGTRGGYTF.

The chain couples TRBV27 to TRBJ2-1; 12 positions agree with TRBD2. This CDR3 contains 16 residues. V lost 6 bases to trimming and J lost 7 bases; unmatched junction nucleotides: 10. Germline values: CDR1 MNHEY, CDR2 SMNVEV (reference sequence). CDR3 nucleotide sequence: TGTGCCAGCAGACATAGCAACGGACTAGCGGGGAATGAGCAGTTCTTC. This encodes CASRHSNGLAGNEQFF.

The gene calls are TRBV14 and TRBJ2-7; TRBD2 might be the D (5 bases). The germline gives CDR1 SGHDN, CDR2 FVKESK. Trimming shortened V by 3 bases and J by 6 bases, and 6 bases separated the two germline ends. This CDR3 comprises 11 residues. The CDR3 protein is CASSQGSEQYF. The CDR3 DNA sequence: TGTGCCAGCAGCCAGGGGAGCGAGCAGTACTTC.